A single sample gave rise to the 2 T cell receptor beta chains below, sequenced in a study of control samples from healthy donors and cancer patients. TCRdb's copy holds only in-frame clones and misses some; the assay was immunoSEQ multiplex PCR. The data hold some 35,000 clones, with under 95% observed a single time. Specimen: PBMCs. The receptor set was obtained from a man aged 40-50 years with colorectal cancer.

The rearrangement links TRBV4-1 to TRBJ2-2; D not certain. V gave up 4 bases and J gave up 7 bases, with 13 bases separating them. Germline values: CDR1 MGHRA, CDR2 YSYEKL. This CDR3 contains 14 residues. The CDR3 DNA reads as TGCGCCAGCAGCCTCCCTCTTGGGGACGGGGAGCTGTTTTTT. It is translated as CASSLPLGDGELFF.

The chain combines TRBV10-1 with TRBJ2-3, with a weak D call TRBD2 (5 bases). With 5 bases removed from V and 2 bases from J, the gap between germline ends came to 17 bases. This CDR3 has 16 residues. Per germline, CDR1 WNHNN and CDR2 SYGVQD (reference sequence). The CDR3 is CASSSNMDSLTDTQYF. The CDR3 bases are TGCGCCAGCAGTAGCAACATGGACTCACTCACAGATACGCAGTATTTT.